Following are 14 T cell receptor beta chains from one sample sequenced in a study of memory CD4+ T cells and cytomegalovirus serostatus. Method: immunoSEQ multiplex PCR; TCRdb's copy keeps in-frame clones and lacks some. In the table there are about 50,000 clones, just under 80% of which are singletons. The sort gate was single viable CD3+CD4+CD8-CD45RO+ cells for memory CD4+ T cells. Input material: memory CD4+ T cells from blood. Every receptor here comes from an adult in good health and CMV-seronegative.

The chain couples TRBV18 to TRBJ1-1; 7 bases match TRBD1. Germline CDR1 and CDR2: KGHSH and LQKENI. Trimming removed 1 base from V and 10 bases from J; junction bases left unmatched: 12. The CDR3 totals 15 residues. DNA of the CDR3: TGTGCCAGCTCACCACAGGGGGCGGAAGGTTTGGGAGCTTTCTTT. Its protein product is CASSPQGAEGLGAFF.

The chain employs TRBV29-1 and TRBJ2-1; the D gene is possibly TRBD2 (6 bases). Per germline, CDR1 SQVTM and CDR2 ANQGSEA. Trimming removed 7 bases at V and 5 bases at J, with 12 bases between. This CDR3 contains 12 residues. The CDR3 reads CSAPRLDNEQFF. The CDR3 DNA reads TGCAGCGCCCCCCGACTAGACAATGAGCAGTTCTTC.

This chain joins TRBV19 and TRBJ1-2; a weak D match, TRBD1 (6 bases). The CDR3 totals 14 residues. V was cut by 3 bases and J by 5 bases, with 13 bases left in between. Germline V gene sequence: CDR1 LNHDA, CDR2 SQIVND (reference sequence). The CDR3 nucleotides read TGTGCCAGTAGTATTGACAGGTCGGCATATGGCTACACCTTC. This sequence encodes CASSIDRSAYGYTF. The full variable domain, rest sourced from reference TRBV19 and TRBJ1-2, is DGGITQSPKYLFRKEGQNVTLSCEQNLNHDAMYWYRQDPGQGLRLIYYSQIVNDFQKGDIAEGYSVSREKKESFPLTVTSAQKNPTAFYLCASSIDRSAYGYTFGSGTRLTVV.

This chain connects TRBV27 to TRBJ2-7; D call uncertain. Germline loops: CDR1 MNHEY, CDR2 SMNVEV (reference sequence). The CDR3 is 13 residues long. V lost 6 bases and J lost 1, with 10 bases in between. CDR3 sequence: CASSQINSYEQYF. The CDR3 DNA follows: TGTGCCAGCAGCCAAATCAATTCCTACGAGCAGTACTTC.

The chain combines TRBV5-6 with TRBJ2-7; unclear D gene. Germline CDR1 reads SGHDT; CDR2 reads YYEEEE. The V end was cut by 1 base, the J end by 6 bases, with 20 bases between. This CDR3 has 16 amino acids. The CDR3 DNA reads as TGTGCCAGCAGCTTGCAATCGACGGCCCTTCCTAGCGAGCAGTACTTC. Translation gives CASSLQSTALPSEQYF.

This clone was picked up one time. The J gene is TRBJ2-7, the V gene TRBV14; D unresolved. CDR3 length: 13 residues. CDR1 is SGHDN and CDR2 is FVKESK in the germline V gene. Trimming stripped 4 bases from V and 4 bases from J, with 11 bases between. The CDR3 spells CASSPTNTYEQYF. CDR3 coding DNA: TGTGCCAGCAGCCCCACTAACACATACGAGCAGTACTTC.

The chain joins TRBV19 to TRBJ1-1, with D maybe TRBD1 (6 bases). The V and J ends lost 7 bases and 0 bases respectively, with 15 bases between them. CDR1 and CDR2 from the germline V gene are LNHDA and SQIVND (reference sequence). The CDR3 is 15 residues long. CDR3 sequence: CASNFRDRLNTEAFF. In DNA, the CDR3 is TGTGCCAGTAACTTCAGAGACAGGCTGAACACTGAAGCTTTCTTT.

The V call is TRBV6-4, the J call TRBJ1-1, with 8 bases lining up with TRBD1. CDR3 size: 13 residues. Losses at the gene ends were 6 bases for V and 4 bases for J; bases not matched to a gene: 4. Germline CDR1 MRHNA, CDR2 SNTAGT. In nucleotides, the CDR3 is TGTGCCAGCAGAAAAACAGGGGGCACTGAAGCTTTCTTT. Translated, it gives CASRKTGGTEAFF.

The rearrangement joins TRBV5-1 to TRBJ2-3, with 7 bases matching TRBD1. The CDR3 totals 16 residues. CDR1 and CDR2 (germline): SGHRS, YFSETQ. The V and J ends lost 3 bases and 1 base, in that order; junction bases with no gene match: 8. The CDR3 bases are TGCGCCAGCAGCTCTACAGGGGAAGGTGGCACAGATACGCAGTATTTT. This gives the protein CASSSTGEGGTDTQYF.

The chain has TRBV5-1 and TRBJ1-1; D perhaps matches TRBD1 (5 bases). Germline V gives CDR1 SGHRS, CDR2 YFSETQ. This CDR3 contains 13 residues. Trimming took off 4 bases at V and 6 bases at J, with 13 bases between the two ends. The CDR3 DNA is TGCGCCAGCAGCCCTGTCACGGGACCTGAAGCTTTCTTT. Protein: CASSPVTGPEAFF.

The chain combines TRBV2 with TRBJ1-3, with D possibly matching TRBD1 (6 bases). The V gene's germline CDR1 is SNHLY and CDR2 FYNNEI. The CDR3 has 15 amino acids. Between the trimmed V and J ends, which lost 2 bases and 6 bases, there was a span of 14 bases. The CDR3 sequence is CASSENGGAANTIYF. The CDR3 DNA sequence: TGTGCCAGCAGTGAAAATGGGGGCGCGGCAAACACCATATATTTT. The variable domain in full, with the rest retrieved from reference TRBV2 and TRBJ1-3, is EPEVTQTPSHQVTQMGQEVILRCVPISNHLYFYWYRQILGQKVEFLVSFYNNEISEKSEIFDDQFSVERPDGSNFTLKIRSTKLEDSAMYFCASSENGGAANTIYFGEGSWLTVV.

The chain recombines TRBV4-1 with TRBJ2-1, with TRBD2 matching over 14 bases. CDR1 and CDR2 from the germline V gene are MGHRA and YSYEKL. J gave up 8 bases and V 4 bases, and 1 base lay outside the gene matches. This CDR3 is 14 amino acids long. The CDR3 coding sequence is TGCGCCAGCAGCCGACTAGCGGGAGGGGATGAGCAGTTCTTC. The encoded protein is CASSRLAGGDEQFF.

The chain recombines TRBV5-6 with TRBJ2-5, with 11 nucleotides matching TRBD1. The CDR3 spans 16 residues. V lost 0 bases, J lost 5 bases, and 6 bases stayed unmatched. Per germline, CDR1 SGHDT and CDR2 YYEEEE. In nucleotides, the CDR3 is TGTGCCAGCAGCTTGGCCCGGACAGGGGGCTTCGAGACCCAGTACTTC. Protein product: CASSLARTGGFETQYF.

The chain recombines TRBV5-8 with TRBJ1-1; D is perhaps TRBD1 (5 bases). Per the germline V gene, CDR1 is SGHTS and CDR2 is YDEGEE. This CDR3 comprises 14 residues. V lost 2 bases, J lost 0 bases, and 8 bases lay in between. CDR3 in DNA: TGTGCCAGCAGCTTCCAGGGTATGAACACTGAAGCTTTCTTT. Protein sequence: CASSFQGMNTEAFF.